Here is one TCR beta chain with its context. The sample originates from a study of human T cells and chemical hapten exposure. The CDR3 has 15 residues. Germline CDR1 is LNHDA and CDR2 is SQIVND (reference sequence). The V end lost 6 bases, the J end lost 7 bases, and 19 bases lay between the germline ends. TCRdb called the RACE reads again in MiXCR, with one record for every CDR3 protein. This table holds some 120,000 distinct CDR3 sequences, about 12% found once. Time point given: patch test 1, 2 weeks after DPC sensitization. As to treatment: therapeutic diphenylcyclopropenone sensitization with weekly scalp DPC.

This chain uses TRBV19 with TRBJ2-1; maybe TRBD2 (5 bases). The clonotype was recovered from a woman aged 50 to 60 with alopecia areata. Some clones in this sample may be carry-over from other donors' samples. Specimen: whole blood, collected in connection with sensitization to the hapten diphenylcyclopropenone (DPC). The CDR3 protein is CASRTDGLLLNEQFF. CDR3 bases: TGTGCCAGTAGGACGGACGGACTCCTCCTAAATGAGCAGTTCTTC.